Listed below are T cell receptor beta chains from one sample, sequenced in a study of T-cell memory formation after mild COVID-19. TCRdb fed the 5' RACE reads into MiXCR, producing one record per CDR3 protein. The data hold under 400,000 distinct CDR3 sequences, with 28% observed a single time. Sequenced sample: PBMCs or a T cell subset sorted from them (not recorded which). The origin of the receptors is an adult woman who had mild COVID-19 (a few samples of this study predate the infection). Cell type and time point are not known. The CDR3 runs from the conserved cysteine through the conserved F or W. Fields, in order: V gene, D gene, J gene, clone size, CDR3 protein, CDR3 DNA. A D gene is named only where the DNA matches it firmly. Clone size appears in some rows only: once, few, many, or a class for an expanded clone.

V: TRBV20-1; D: .; J: TRBJ2-7; size: .; CDR3: CSARVGYSYEQYF; DNA: TGCAGTGCTAGAGTTGGCTACTCCTACGAGCAGTACTTC
V: TRBV7-9; D: .; J: TRBJ1-6; size: .; CDR3: CASSSSRGGSLYNSPLHF; DNA: TGTGCCAGCAGCTCCTCGCGTGGGGGGTCGCTTTATAATTCACCCCTCCACTTT
V: TRBV7-3; D: TRBD2; J: TRBJ2-1; size: few; CDR3: CASSHPTSGEQSF; DNA: TGTGCCAGCAGCCACCCCACTAGCGGGGAGCAGTCCTTC
V: TRBV7-9; D: .; J: TRBJ2-3; size: .; CDR3: CASSSPREGTSSTDTQYF; DNA: TGTGCCAGCAGCTCCCCCCGGGAAGGGACTTCTAGCACAGATACGCAGTATTTT
V: TRBV13; D: TRBD1; J: TRBJ1-2; size: .; CDR3: CASSPRTGGSYGYTF; DNA: TGTGCCAGCAGCCCAAGGACAGGGGGCTCCTATGGCTACACCTTC
V: TRBV6-1; D: .; J: TRBJ2-1; size: .; CDR3: CASSGDPTTSRGQFF; DNA: TGTGCCAGCAGTGGGGACCCGACTACAAGTCGAGGGCAGTTCTTC
V: TRBV15; D: TRBD2; J: TRBJ2-5; size: .; CDR3: CATSRDPLAGRSQETQYF; DNA: TGTGCCACCAGCAGGGATCCTCTAGCGGGCCGGTCCCAAGAGACCCAGTACTTC
V: TRBV29-1; D: TRBD1; J: TRBJ2-2; size: few; CDR3: CSVDRGHTGELFF; DNA: TGCAGCGTTGACAGGGGGCACACCGGGGAGCTGTTTTTT
V: TRBV6-5; D: .; J: TRBJ2-3; size: .; CDR3: CASSRKGTGTDTQYF; DNA: TGTGCCAGCAGTCGTAAAGGCACGGGCACAGATACGCAGTATTTT
V: TRBV5-4; D: .; J: TRBJ2-5; size: few; CDR3: CASSLNHRETQYF; DNA: TGTGCCAGCAGCTTAAACCACCGCGAGACCCAGTACTTC
V: TRBV11-2; D: TRBD2; J: TRBJ2-1; size: once; CDR3: CASSLDSFGTSGDNEQFF; DNA: TGTGCCAGCAGCTTAGATAGCTTTGGGACTAGCGGGGACAATGAGCAGTTCTTC
V: TRBV7-2; D: TRBD2; J: TRBJ2-7; size: .; CDR3: CASSPLAGGAEQYF; DNA: TGTGCCAGCAGCCCCCTCGCGGGGGGGGCCGAGCAGTACTTC
V: TRBV12-3/TRBV12-4; D: TRBD2; J: TRBJ2-1; size: few; CDR3: CASSLGHLAGVNNEQFF; DNA: TGTGCCAGCAGTTTAGGGCACCTAGCGGGAGTTAACAATGAGCAGTTCTTC
V: TRBV7-9; D: .; J: TRBJ2-3; size: few; CDR3: CASSLDDTQYF; DNA: TGTGCCAGCAGCTTAGATGATACGCAGTATTTT
V: TRBV27; D: .; J: TRBJ2-2; size: once; CDR3: CASSPRGRLTGELFF; DNA: TGTGCCAGCAGTCCGCGAGGAAGACTCACCGGGGAGCTGTTTTTT
V: TRBV5-6; D: .; J: TRBJ2-3; size: .; CDR3: CASSLVVRDTQYF; DNA: TGTGCCAGCAGCTTGGTCGTTAGAGATACGCAGTATTTT
V: TRBV12-3/TRBV12-4; D: TRBD1; J: TRBJ1-6; size: few; CDR3: CASSLTRQGGSPLHF; DNA: TGTGCCAGCAGTTTAACGCGACAGGGTGGTTCACCCCTCCACTTT
V: TRBV5-5; D: .; J: TRBJ1-2; size: .; CDR3: CASSLAPAREGLYGYTF; DNA: TGTGCCAGCAGCTTGGCCCCGGCACGGGAGGGACTCTATGGCTACACCTTC
V: TRBV19; D: .; J: TRBJ2-7; size: many; CDR3: CASSVPLATLVEQYF; DNA: TGTGCCAGTAGTGTTCCGCTAGCGACCTTGGTTGAGCAGTACTTC
V: TRBV12-3/TRBV12-4; D: .; J: TRBJ2-5; size: .; CDR3: CASSQGHRGVDDQYF; DNA: TGTGCCAGCAGTCAGGGACACCGAGGTGTGGATGACCAGTACTTC
V: TRBV20-1; D: .; J: TRBJ1-1; size: .; CDR3: CSARGGKNTEAFF; DNA: TGCAGTGCCCGCGGGGGTAAGAACACTGAAGCTTTCTTT
V: TRBV7-2; D: .; J: TRBJ2-4; size: many; CDR3: CASSLGWRQGKKNIQYF; DNA: TGTGCCAGCAGCTTAGGTTGGCGTCAGGGGAAGAAAAACATTCAGTACTTC
V: TRBV19; D: .; J: TRBJ2-1; size: .; CDR3: CASSPGNNEQFF; DNA: TGTGCCAGTTCTCCAGGGAACAATGAGCAGTTCTTC
V: TRBV5-1; D: .; J: TRBJ2-3; size: many; CDR3: CASSLSSGTDTQYF; DNA: TGTGCCAGCAGCTTATCCTCCGGCACAGATACGCAGTATTTT
V: TRBV7-9; D: TRBD2; J: TRBJ2-1; size: few; CDR3: CASSPRAGEGKNEQFF; DNA: TGTGCCAGCAGCCCGAGAGCGGGAGAAGGGAAGAATGAGCAGTTCTTC
V: TRBV5-1; D: .; J: TRBJ2-7; size: few; CDR3: CASSLARGLSGEQYF; DNA: TGCGCCAGCAGCTTGGCCCGGGGGTTGTCCGGCGAGCAGTACTTC
V: TRBV7-9; D: .; J: TRBJ2-7; size: few; CDR3: CASSLWRDGSYEQYF; DNA: TGTGCCAGCAGCTTGTGGCGGGATGGGTCCTACGAGCAGTACTTC
V: TRBV7-2; D: .; J: TRBJ1-5; size: many; CDR3: CASSLDHPPKGYQPQHF; DNA: TGTGCCAGCAGCTTAGACCACCCACCCAAGGGTTATCAGCCCCAGCATTTT
V: TRBV12-3/TRBV12-4; D: TRBD1; J: TRBJ1-2; size: .; CDR3: CASTRQGNGYTF; DNA: TGTGCCAGCACCCGACAGGGAAATGGCTACACCTTC
V: TRBV4-2; D: .; J: TRBJ1-6; size: .; CDR3: CASSLRGSYNSPLHF; DNA: TGTGCCAGCAGCCTGAGGGGATCGTATAATTCACCCCTCCACTTT
V: TRBV23-1; D: .; J: TRBJ2-1; size: few; CDR3: CASSQYALNRNEQFF; DNA: TGCGCCAGCAGTCAATACGCCTTAAACAGGAATGAGCAGTTCTTC
V: TRBV5-5; D: TRBD1; J: TRBJ2-3; size: .; CDR3: CASSPPMAGGEDTQYF; DNA: TGTGCCAGCAGCCCTCCGATGGCAGGGGGCGAGGATACGCAGTATTTT
V: TRBV11-2; D: .; J: TRBJ2-7; size: .; CDR3: CASSLVPSDEQYF; DNA: TGTGCCAGCAGCTTAGTTCCCTCTGATGAGCAGTACTTC
V: TRBV29-1; D: .; J: TRBJ1-1; size: .; CDR3: CSVIPMNTEAFF; DNA: TGCAGCGTTATTCCAATGAACACTGAAGCTTTCTTT
V: TRBV5-1; D: .; J: TRBJ1-1; size: few; CDR3: CASRPREVNTEAFF; DNA: TGCGCCAGCCGCCCCCGGGAGGTGAACACTGAAGCTTTCTTT
V: TRBV29-1; D: TRBD2; J: TRBJ2-2; size: .; CDR3: CSVRYGLAAKNTGELFF; DNA: TGCAGCGTTAGGTACGGACTAGCGGCAAAGAACACCGGGGAGCTGTTTTTT
V: TRBV29-1; D: .; J: TRBJ1-1; size: few; CDR3: CSVEAMGAGAEAFF; DNA: TGCAGCGTTGAAGCTATGGGGGCAGGGGCTGAAGCTTTCTTT